This T cell receptor (beta chain) derives from a study of shared clonotypes between healthy human individuals. Note on this clone: Its antigen is unidentified.

General study results and limits: Generally, naive subsets (rather than memory subsets) showed larger estimated richness.

In the naive CD8 group, cells lacked CD45RO and were positively selected for CCR7, so terminally differentiated effector memory CD45RA+ cells were left out. V shed 3 bases and J 10 bases; nucleotides not matched to a gene: 13. The CDR3 spans 16 residues. Germline CDR1 is MGHDK and CDR2 is SYGVNS. Sequencing was performed with immunoSEQ multiplex PCR; in TCRdb, only in-frame clones are kept and a portion is missing. Among some 2.1 million clones, 93% were seen once, and the ten largest hold about 1.6%. J is TRBJ2-1 and V is TRBV25-1; TRBD2 matches at 9 bases. Sequencing was done on a sample of naive CD8+ T cells from PBMCs. The sequence derives from a man aged 18 to 29 in good health. Some clones in this sample may be carry-over from other donors' samples. The CDR3 region has the DNA TGTGCCAGCAGTGATAATAGCGGGAGTCGGTCTGGAGAGCAGTTCTTC. Amino acid sequence: CASSDNSGSRSGEQFF.